What follows are 2 T cell receptor beta chains derived from one specimen sequenced in a study of blood T cells in healthy people across ages. The use of a sample-barcoded 5' primer and a J-beta primer mix characterized a second PCR of roughly 6 to 11 cycles. TCRdb ran MiXCR on the 5' RACE reads and lists one entry per CDR3 protein. The sample records roughly 500,000 distinct CDR3 sequences, about 25% being singletons. Sequenced material: blood. The origin of the receptors is a woman between 65 and 79 years old in good health.

A single count supports this clonotype. The V call is TRBV29-1, the J call TRBJ2-2; 12 bases are shared with TRBD2. After removal of 6 bases from V and 4 bases from J, the junction contained 3 bases not matched to a gene. CDR1 is SQVTM and CDR2 is ANQGSEA in the germline V gene. The CDR3 loop spans 14 amino acids. The CDR3 DNA sequence: TGCAGCGTCAGACTAGCGGGAGTCACCGGGGAGCTGTTTTTT. Amino acid sequence: CSVRLAGVTGELFF.

This clonotype was seen once. J is TRBJ1-3 and V is TRBV7-2; D ambiguous. The V end was cut by 6 bases, the J end by 0 bases, with 18 bases between. The CDR3 spans 17 residues. The germline V gene has CDR1 SGHTA and CDR2 FQGNSA. The CDR3 region has the DNA TGTGCCAGCAGTCTCACTTTACGTCAGAGCTCTGGAAACACCATATATTTT. This codes for CASSLTLRQSSGNTIYF.